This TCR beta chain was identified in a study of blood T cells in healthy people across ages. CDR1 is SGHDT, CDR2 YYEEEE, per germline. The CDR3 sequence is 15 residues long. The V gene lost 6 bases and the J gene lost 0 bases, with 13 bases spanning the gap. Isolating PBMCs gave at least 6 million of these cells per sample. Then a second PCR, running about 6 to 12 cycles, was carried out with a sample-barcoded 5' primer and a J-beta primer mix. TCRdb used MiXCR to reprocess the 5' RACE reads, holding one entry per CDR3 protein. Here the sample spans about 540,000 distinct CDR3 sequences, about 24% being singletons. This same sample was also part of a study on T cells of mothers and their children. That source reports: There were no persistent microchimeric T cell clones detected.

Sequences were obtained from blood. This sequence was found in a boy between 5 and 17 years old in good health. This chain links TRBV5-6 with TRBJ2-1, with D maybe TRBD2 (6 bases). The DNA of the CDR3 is TGTGCCAGCACCGCGGGGAAGAGCTCCTACAATGAGCAGTTCTTC. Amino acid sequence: CASTAGKSSYNEQFF.